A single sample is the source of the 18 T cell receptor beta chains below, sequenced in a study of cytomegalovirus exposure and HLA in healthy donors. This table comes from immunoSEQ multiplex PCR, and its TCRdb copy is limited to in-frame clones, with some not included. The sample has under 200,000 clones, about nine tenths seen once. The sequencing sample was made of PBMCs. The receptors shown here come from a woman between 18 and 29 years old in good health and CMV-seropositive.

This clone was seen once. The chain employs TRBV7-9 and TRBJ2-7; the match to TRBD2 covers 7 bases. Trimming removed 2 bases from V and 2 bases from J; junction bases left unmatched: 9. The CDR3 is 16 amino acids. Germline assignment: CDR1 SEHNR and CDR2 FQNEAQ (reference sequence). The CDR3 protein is CASSLRGSAGPYEQYF. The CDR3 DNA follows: TGTGCCAGCAGCTTAAGAGGCTCAGCGGGGCCCTACGAGCAGTACTTC.

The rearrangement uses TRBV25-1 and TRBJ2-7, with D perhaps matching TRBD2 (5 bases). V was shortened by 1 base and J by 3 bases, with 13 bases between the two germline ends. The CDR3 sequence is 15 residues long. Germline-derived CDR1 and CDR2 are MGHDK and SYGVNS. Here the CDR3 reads CASSESGLGNYEQYF. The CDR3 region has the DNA TGTGCCAGCAGTGAATCTGGACTCGGGAACTACGAGCAGTACTTC.

The CDR3 DNA reads as TGTGCCATCTCACGGGACAGTAATGAAAAACTGTTTTTT. Its protein product is CAISRDSNEKLFF. The chain joins TRBV10-3 to TRBJ1-4; 7 positions agree with TRBD1. Germline CDR1 reads ENHRY; CDR2 reads SYGVKD. V gave up 8 bases and J gave up 4 bases; unmatched junction bases: 4. The CDR3 covers 13 residues.

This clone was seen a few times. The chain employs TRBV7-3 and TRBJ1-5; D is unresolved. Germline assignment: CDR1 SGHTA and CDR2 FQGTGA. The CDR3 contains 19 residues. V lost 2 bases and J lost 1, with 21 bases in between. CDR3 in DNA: TGTGCCAGCAGCTTATTCCCCAATACTCGTTCGAGGAGCAATCAGCCCCAGCATTTT. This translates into CASSLFPNTRSRSNQPQHF.

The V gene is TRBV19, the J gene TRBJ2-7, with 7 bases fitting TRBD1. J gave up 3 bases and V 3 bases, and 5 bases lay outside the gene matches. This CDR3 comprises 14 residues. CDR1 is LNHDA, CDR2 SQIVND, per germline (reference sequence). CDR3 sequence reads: CASSIPRGSYEQYF. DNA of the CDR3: TGTGCCAGTAGTATCCCCAGGGGGAGCTACGAGCAGTACTTC.

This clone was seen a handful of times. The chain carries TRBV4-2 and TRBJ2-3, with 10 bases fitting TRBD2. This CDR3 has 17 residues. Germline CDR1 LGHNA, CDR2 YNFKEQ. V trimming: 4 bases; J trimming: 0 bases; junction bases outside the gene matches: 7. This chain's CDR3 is CASSPQREGESTDTQYF. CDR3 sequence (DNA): TGTGCCAGCAGCCCCCAGCGGGAGGGAGAAAGCACAGATACGCAGTATTTT.

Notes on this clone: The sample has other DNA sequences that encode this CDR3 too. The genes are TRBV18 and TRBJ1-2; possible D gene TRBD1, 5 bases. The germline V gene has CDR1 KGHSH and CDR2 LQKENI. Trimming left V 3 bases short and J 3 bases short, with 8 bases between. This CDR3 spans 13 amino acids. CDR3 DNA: TGTGCCAGCTCACCCGGGACTGACTATGGCTACACCTTC. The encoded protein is CASSPGTDYGYTF.

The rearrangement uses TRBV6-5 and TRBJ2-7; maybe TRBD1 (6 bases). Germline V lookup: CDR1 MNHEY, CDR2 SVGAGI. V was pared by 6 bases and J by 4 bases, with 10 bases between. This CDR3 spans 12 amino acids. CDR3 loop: CASSDRNYEQYF. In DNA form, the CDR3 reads TGTGCCAGCAGCGACAGGAATTACGAGCAGTACTTC.

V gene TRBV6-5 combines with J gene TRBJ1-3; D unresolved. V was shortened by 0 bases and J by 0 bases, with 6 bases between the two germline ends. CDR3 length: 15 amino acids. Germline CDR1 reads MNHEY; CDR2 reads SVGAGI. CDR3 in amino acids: CASSYSGISGNTIYF. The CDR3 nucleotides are TGTGCCAGCAGTTACTCCGGGATCTCTGGAAACACCATATATTTT.

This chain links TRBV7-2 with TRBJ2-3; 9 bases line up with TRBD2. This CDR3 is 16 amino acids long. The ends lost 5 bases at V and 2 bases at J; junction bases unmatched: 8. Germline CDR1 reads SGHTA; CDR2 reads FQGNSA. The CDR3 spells CASSLGIAGATDTQYF. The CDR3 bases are TGTGCCAGCAGCCTAGGGATAGCGGGAGCCACAGATACGCAGTATTTT.

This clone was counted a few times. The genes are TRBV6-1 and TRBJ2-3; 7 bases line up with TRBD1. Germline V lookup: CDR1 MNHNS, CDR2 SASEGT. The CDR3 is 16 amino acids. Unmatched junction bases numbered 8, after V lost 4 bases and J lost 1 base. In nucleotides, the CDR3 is TGTGCCAGCAGTGCCCCCGTCGGACAGGGCACAGATACGCAGTATTTT. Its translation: CASSAPVGQGTDTQYF.

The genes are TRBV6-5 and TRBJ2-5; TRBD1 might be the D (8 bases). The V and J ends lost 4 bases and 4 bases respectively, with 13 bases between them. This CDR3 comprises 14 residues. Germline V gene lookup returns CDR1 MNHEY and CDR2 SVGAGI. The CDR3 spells CASSSNRGGETQYF. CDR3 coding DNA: TGTGCCAGCAGTTCGAACAGGGGGGGAGAGACCCAGTACTTC.

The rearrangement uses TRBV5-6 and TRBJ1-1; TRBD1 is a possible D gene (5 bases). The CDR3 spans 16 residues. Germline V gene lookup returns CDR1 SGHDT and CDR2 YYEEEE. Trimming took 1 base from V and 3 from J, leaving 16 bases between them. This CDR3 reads CASSLPLKGKYTEAFF. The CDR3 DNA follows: TGTGCCAGCAGCTTGCCCCTGAAGGGGAAATACACTGAAGCTTTCTTT. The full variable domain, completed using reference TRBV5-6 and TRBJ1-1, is DAGVTQSPTHLIKTRGQQVTLRCSPKSGHDTVSWYQQALGQGPQFIFQYYEEEERQRGNFPDRFSGHQFPNYSSELNVNALLLGDSALYLCASSLPLKGKYTEAFFGQGTRLTVV.

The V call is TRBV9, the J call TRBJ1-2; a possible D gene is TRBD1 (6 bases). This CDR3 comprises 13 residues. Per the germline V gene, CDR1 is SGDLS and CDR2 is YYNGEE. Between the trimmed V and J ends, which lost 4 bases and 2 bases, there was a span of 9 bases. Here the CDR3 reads CASSTDRNYGYTF. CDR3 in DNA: TGTGCCAGCAGCACGGACAGAAACTATGGCTACACCTTC.

CDR3 bases: TGTGCCAGCAGCTCACCGAGCAATGAGCAGTTCTTC. Amino acids: CASSSPSNEQFF. The chain employs TRBV25-1 and TRBJ2-1, with D hard to call. Germline V gives CDR1 MGHDK, CDR2 SYGVNS. V gave up 6 bases and J gave up 6 bases, with 9 bases separating them. The CDR3 consists of 12 residues.

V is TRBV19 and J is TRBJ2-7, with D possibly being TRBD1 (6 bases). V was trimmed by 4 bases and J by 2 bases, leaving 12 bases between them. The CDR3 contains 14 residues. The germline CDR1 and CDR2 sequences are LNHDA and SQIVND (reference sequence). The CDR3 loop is CASSKAGDTYEQYF. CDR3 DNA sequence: TGTGCCAGTAGTAAGGCAGGGGATACCTACGAGCAGTACTTC.

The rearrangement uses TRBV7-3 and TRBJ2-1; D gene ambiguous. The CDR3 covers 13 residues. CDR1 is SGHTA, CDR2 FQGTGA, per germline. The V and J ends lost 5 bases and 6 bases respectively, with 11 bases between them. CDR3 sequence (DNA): TGTGCCAGCAGCCCTAGTCCCCTCAATGAGCAGTTCTTC. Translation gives CASSPSPLNEQFF.

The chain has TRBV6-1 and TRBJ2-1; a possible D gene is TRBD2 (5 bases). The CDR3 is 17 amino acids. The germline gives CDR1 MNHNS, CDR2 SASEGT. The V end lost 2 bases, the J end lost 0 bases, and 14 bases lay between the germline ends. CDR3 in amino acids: CASSEQRRGSSYNEQFF. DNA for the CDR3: TGTGCCAGCAGTGAACAAAGGAGAGGGAGCTCCTACAATGAGCAGTTCTTC.